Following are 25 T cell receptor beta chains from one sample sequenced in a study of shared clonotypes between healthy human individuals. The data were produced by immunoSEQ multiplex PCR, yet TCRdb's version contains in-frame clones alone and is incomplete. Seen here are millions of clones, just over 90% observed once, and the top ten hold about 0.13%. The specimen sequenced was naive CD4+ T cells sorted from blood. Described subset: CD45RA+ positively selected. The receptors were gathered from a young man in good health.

This CDR3 reads CASSVADQGNYGYTF. CDR3 DNA: TGTGCCAGCAGCGTAGCTGATCAGGGGAACTATGGCTACACCTTC. V gene TRBV9 combines with J gene TRBJ1-2; tentative D call: TRBD1 (6 bases). The CDR3 length is 15 residues. Trimming shortened V by 0 bases and J by 2 bases, and 11 bases separated the two germline ends. Germline V CDR1 and CDR2: SGDLS, YYNGEE.

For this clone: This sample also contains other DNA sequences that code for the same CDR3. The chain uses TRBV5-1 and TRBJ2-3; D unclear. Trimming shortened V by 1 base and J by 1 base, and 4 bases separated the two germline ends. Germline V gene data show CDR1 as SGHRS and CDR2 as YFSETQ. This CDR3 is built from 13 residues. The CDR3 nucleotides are TGCGCCAGCAGCTTGCCCCGCACAGATACGCAGTATTTT. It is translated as CASSLPRTDTQYF.

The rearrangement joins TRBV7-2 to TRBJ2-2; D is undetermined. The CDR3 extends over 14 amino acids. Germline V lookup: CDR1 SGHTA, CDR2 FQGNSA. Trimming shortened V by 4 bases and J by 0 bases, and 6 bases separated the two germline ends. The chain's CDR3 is CASSYPSNTGELFF. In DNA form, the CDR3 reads TGTGCCAGCAGCTACCCCTCGAACACCGGGGAGCTGTTTTTT.

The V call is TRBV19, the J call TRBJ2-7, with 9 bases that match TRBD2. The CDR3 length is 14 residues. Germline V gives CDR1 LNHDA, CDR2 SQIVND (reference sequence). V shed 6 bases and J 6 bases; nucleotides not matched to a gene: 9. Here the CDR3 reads CASSNTGTSFEQYF. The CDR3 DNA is TGTGCCAGTAGCAACACCGGGACTAGCTTCGAGCAGTACTTC. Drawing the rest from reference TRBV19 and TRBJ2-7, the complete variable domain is DGGITQSPKYLFRKEGQNVTLSCEQNLNHDAMYWYRQDPGQGLRLIYYSQIVNDFQKGDIAEGYSVSREKKESFPLTVTSAQKNPTAFYLCASSNTGTSFEQYFGPGTRLTVT.

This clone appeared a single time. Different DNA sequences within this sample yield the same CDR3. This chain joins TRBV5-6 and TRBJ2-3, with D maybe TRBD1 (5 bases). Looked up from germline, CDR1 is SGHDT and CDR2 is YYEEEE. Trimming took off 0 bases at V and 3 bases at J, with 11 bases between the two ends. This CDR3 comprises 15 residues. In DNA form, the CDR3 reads TGTGCCAGCAGCTTGGCTGGTAGGGGAACAGATACGCAGTATTTT. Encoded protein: CASSLAGRGTDTQYF.

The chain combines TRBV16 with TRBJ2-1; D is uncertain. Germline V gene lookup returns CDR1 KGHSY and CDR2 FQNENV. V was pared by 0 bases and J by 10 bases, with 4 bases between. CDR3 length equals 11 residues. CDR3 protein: CASSQSREQFF. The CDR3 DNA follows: TGTGCCAGCAGCCAATCAAGGGAGCAGTTCTTC.

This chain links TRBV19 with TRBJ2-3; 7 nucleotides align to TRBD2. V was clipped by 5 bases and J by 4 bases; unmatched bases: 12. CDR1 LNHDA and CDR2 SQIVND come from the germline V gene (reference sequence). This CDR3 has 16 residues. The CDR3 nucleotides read TGTGCCAGTAGTGGTCTTGCGGGAGAAAAGGCAGATACGCAGTATTTT. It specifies CASSGLAGEKADTQYF.

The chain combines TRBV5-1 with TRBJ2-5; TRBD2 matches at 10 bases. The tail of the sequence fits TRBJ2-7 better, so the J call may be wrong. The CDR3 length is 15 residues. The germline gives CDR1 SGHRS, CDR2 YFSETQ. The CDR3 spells CASSFSSGGPYEQYF. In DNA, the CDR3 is TGCGCCAGCAGCTTTAGTAGCGGGGGGCCCTACGAGCAGTACTTC.

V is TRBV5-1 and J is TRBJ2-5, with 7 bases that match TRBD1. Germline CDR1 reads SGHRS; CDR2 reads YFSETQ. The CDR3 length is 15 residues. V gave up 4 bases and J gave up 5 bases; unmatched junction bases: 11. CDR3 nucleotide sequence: TGCGCCAGCAGCCTGGGACAGTATCTTTGGGAGACCCAGTACTTC. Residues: CASSLGQYLWETQYF.

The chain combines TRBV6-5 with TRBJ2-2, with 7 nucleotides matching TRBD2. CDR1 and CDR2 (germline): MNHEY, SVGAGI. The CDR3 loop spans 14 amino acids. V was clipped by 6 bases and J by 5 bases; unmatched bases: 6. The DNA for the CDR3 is TGTGCCAGCAGGCGCGGGAGTGGGACCGGGGAGCTGTTTTTT. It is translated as CASRRGSGTGELFF.

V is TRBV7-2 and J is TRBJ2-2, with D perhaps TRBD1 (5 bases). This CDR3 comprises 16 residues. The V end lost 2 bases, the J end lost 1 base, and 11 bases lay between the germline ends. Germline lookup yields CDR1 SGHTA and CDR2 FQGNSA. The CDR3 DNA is TGTGCCAGCAGCTTAAATGCCGACAGGAACACCGGGGAGCTGTTTTTT. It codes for CASSLNADRNTGELFF.

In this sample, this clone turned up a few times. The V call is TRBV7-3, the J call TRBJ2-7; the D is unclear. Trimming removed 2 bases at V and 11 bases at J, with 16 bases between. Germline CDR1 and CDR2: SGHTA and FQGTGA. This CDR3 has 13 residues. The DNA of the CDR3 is TGTGCCAGCAGCTTAGGGTCCAACAGCGCGAAGTACTTC. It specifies CASSLGSNSAKYF.

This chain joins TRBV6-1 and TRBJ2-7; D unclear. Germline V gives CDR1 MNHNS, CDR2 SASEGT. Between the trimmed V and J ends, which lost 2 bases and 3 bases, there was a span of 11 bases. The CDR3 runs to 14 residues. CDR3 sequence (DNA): TGTGCCAGCAGTGAATATGGGATCCACTACGAGCAGTACTTC. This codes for CASSEYGIHYEQYF.

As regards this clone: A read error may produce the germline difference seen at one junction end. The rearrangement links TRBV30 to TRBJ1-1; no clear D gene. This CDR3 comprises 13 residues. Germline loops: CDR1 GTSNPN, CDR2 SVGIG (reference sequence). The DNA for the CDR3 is TGTGCCTGGAGTGGGGTTTCGAACACTGAAACTTTCTTT. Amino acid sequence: CAWSGVSNTETFF.

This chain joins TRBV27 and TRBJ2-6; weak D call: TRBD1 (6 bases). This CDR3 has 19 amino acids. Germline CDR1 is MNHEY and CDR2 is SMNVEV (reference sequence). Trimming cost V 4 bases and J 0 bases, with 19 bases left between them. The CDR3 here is CASSSRWGQITSGANVLTF. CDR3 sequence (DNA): TGTGCCAGCAGTTCCCGCTGGGGGCAGATTACCTCTGGGGCCAACGTCCTGACTTTC.

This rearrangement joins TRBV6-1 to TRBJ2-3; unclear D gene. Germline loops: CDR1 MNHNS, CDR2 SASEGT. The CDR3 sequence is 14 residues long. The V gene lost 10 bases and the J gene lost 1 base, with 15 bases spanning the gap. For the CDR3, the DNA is TGTGCCATAGAACGACGAGCCGGCACAGATACGCAGTATTTT. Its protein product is CAIERRAGTDTQYF.

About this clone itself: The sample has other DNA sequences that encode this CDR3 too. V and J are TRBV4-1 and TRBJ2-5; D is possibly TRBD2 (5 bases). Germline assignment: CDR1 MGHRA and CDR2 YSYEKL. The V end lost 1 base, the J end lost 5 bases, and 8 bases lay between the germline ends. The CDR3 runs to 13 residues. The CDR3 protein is CASSQGLLETQYF. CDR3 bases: TGCGCCAGCAGCCAAGGACTACTGGAGACCCAGTACTTC.

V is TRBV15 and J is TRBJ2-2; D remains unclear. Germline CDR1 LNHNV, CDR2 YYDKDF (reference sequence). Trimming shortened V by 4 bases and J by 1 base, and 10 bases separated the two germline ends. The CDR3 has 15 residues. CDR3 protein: CATSTRSGNTGELFF. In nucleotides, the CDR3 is TGTGCCACCAGCACGAGGTCAGGGAACACCGGGGAGCTGTTTTTT.

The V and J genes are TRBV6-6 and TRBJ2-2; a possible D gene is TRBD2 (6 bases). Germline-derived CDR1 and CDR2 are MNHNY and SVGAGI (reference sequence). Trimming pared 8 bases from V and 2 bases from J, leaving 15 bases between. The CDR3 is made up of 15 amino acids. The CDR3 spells CASGPGGRNTGELFF. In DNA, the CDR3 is TGTGCCAGCGGCCCCGGGGGTCGAAACACCGGGGAGCTGTTTTTT.

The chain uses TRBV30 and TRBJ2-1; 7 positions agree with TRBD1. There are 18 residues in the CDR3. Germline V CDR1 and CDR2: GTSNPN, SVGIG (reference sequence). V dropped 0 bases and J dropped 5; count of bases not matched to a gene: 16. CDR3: CAWSVGASRGTKNNEQFF. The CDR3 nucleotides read TGTGCCTGGAGTGTAGGGGCTAGCAGGGGGACAAAGAACAATGAGCAGTTCTTC.

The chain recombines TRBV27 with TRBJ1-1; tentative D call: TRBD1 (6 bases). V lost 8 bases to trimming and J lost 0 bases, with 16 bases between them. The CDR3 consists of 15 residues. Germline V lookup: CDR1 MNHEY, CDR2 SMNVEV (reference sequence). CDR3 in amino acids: CASWTGGAMNTEAFF. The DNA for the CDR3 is TGTGCCAGCTGGACGGGGGGGGCAATGAACACTGAAGCTTTCTTT.

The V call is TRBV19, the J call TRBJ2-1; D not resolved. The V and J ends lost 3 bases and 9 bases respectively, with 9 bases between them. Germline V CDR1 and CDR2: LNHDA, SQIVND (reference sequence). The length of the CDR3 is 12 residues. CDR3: CASSINFAEQFF. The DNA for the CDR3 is TGTGCCAGTAGTATTAATTTTGCTGAGCAGTTCTTC.

The CDR3 is CASSRQRLYEQYF. The CDR3 nucleotides are TGTGCCAGCAGCAGACAGCGCCTCTACGAGCAGTACTTC. The rearrangement joins TRBV27 to TRBJ2-7, with D tentatively TRBD1 (5 bases). V was pared by 6 bases and J by 3 bases, with 12 bases between. Per germline, CDR1 MNHEY and CDR2 SMNVEV (reference sequence). The CDR3 loop spans 13 amino acids.

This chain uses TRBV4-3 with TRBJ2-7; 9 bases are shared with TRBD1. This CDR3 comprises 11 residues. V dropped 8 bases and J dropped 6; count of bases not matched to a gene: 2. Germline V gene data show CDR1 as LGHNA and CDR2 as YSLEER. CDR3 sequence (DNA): TGCGCCAGCGGACAGGGGAGCGAGCAGTACTTC. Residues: CASGQGSEQYF.

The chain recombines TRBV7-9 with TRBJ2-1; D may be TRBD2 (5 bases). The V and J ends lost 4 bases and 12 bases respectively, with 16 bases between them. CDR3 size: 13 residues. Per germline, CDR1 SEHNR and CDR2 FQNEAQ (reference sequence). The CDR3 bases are TGTGCCAGCAGCTCCTCCCAGAGGGTAGGGCAGTTCTTC. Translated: CASSSSQRVGQFF.